This T cell receptor beta chain was found in a study of blood T cell repertoires in COVID-19. Across the study: There were acute and convalescent COVID-19 samples, and they came from the United States, Italy and Spain. PBMCs, B-cell-depleted T cells, or T cells provided the cDNA or gDNA that made up the material.

This CDR3 contains 14 residues. V lost 5 bases and J 4 bases, leaving 11 bases between the germline ends. The germline CDR1 and CDR2 sequences are KGHDR and SFDVKD. Methods used by the authors: For nucleated cells, counts were estimated from reference gene primer amplification. TCRdb's copy holds only in-frame clones and misses some; the assay was immunoSEQ multiplex PCR. Clonal size and the V and J genes are those of that table, whereas D and trimming came from the DNA. The sample consists of tens of thousands of clones, 83% of them appearing once. V is TRBV24-1 and J is TRBJ1-5, with D possibly being TRBD1 (5 bases). The sequencing sample was made of peripheral blood. This sequence originates from a man aged 50 to 60 with active COVID-19. CDR3 bases: TGTGCCACCAGTGGGGTGGGGGGTAATCAGCCCCAGCATTTT. Residues: CATSGVGGNQPQHF.